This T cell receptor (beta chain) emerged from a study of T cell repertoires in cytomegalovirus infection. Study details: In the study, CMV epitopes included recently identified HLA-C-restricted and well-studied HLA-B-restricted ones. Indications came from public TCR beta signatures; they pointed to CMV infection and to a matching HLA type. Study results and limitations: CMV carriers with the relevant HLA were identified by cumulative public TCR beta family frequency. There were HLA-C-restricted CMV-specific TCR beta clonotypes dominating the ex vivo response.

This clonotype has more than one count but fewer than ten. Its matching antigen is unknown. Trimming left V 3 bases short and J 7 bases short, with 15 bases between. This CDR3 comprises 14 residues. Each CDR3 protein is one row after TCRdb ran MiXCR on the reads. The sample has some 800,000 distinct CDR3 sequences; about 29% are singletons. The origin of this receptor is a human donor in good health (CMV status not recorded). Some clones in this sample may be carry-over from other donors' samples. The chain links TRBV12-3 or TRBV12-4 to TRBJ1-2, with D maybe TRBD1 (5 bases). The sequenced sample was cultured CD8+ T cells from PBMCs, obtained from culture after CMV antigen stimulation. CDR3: CASSFPGKFGGYTF. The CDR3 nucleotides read TGTGCCAGCAGTTTTCCAGGGAAATTCGGTGGCTACACCTTC.